This T cell receptor beta chain stems from a study of neurological immune-mediated disorders. Study findings and constraints: No sharing of CDR3 amino acid sequences was observed among expanded clones across subjects, suggesting private repertoires in all groups.

The cDNA was produced through 5'RACE with 10-nucleotide random UMIs. Over 180 million TCR-beta sequences (from 15-18 subjects) were yielded by each sequencing run. From the 5' RACE reads, TCRdb called clonotypes with MiXCR, one entry per CDR3 protein. The data hold 15,000 or so distinct CDR3 sequences, with under 15% observed a single time. A word on this clonotype: Its antigen is unidentified. It is unclear where the CDR3 begins or ends on the DNA, so no DNA is shown, and the CDR3 is as TCRdb lists it.

Libraries from sorted cells each used some 1 million CD4+ or CD8+ T cells. Sample: CD8+ T cells from blood. This clonotype was sampled from a female donor with HTLV-1-associated myelopathy (HAM/TSP).

CDR3 region: CASSLEPHYEQYFGPGTGELFF. The V gene is TRBV5-5, the J gene TRBJ2-2; the DNA was not compared with TRBD1, the D call given in the table. The CDR3 is made up of 22 amino acids, end residues included. The V gene's germline CDR1 is SGHKS and CDR2 YYEKEE (reference sequence).